Below are 9 T cell receptor beta chains sequenced from a single sample in a study of molecular identifiers for immune sequencing clone quantification. TCRdb used MiXCR to reprocess the PCR reads, holding one entry per CDR3 protein. The repertoire has approximately 680,000 distinct CDR3 sequences, roughly 27% of them found once; the top ten carry 0.78%. The specimen was naive CD8+ T cells from blood, with Jurkat cell RNA spiked in. Indicated subset: FACS-sorted CD8+CD4-CCR7+CD45RA+ naive T cells. The receptors derive from a human donor in good health. Some libraries in this study had Jurkat cell RNA spiked in.

This clonotype was counted ten times or more. The V call is TRBV7-3, the J call TRBJ2-3; 7 positions match TRBD2. Germline CDR1 is SGHTA and CDR2 is FQGTGA. The V segment lost 5 bases and the J segment 0 bases; nucleotides outside the gene matches: 8. The CDR3 has 16 residues. The CDR3: CASSPIVAGSTDTQYF. For the CDR3, the DNA is TGTGCCAGCAGCCCAATCGTAGCGGGTAGCACAGATACGCAGTATTTT.

This clonotype was recorded at least ten times. The chain is built from TRBV7-2 and TRBJ2-3; no firm D call. There are 13 residues in the CDR3. Germline CDR1 SGHTA, CDR2 FQGNSA. V dropped 4 bases and J dropped 3 bases, with 8 bases sitting between them. The CDR3 loop reads CASSSDATDTQYF. In DNA form, the CDR3 reads TGTGCCAGCAGCTCGGACGCGACAGATACGCAGTATTTT. The whole variable domain, remainder taken from reference TRBV7-2 and TRBJ2-3, is GAGVSQSPSNKVTEKGKDVELRCDPISGHTALYWYRQSLGQGLEFLIYFQGNSAPDKSGLPSDRFSAERTGGSVSTLTIQRTQQEDSAVYLCASSSDATDTQYFGPGTRLTVL.

The J gene is TRBJ2-7, the V gene TRBV27; D may be TRBD1 (6 bases). Trimming shortened V by 6 bases and J by 3 bases, and 18 bases separated the two germline ends. Looked up from germline, CDR1 is MNHEY and CDR2 is SMNVEV (reference sequence). The length of the CDR3 is 15 residues. The CDR3 DNA follows: TGTGCCAGCAGGATTGCCGGGACAAAAATCTACGAGCAGTACTTC. Its translation is CASRIAGTKIYEQYF.

About this clonotype itself: This sequence may be a read error, since a much larger clone differs from it by one base. The chain employs TRBV7-7 and TRBJ2-2; tentatively, D is TRBD1 (6 bases). The CDR3 has 18 amino acids. The germline V gene encodes CDR1 SSHAT and CDR2 FNYEAQ (reference sequence). The chain's CDR3 is CASSFLGADPRGAGALFF. CDR3 coding DNA: TGTGCCAGCAGCTTCCTGGGGGCTGACCCCCGAGGGGCCGGGGCGCTGTTTTTT.

This clonotype has just a few counts. One end of the junction varies from germline; a read error may be responsible. This sequence joins TRBV4-1 and TRBJ2-1, with 16 bases lining up with TRBD2. Germline CDR1 is MGHRA and CDR2 is YSYEKL. The CDR3 runs 17 residues. CDR3 protein: CASSQGVPGLAGGLRIF. CDR3 coding DNA: TGCGCCAGCAGCCAAGGTGTGCCGGGACTAGCGGGGGGGCTGCGGATCTTC.

Ten or more counts support this clonotype. The V call is TRBV2, the J call TRBJ1-6; D remains ambiguous. Per the germline V gene, CDR1 is SNHLY and CDR2 is FYNNEI. V gave up 1 base and J gave up 6 bases, with 10 bases separating them. The CDR3 loop spans 15 amino acids. CDR3 amino acids: CASSEDPGLNSPLHF. CDR3 nucleotides: TGTGCCAGCAGTGAAGACCCGGGCCTTAATTCACCCCTCCACTTT. Looking up the rest from reference TRBV2 and TRBJ1-6 gives the full variable domain: EPEVTQTPSHQVTQMGQEVILRCVPISNHLYFYWYRQILGQKVEFLVSFYNNEISEKSEIFDDQFSVERPDGSNFTLKIRSTKLEDSAMYFCASSEDPGLNSPLHFGNGTRLTVT.

Only a few counts were recorded for this clonotype. The chain uses TRBV5-5 and TRBJ2-3, with TRBD2 identical over 12 bases. This CDR3 comprises 17 residues. Germline V gives CDR1 SGHKS, CDR2 YYEKEE (reference sequence). V lost 4 bases and J lost 4; bases outside the gene matches: 10. The CDR3 region has the DNA TGTGCCAGCAGCGCCTTCCCTAGCGGGGGGGCCCCAGATACGCAGTATTTT. Protein: CASSAFPSGGAPDTQYF.

Notes on this clonotype: A junction boundary mismatches the germline segment, possibly from a read error. The gene calls are TRBV20-1 and TRBJ2-3; TRBD2 aligns across 9 bases. The germline CDR1 and CDR2 sequences are DFQATT and SNEGSKA (reference sequence). CDR3 length equals 13 residues. The CDR3 nucleotides read TGCAGCGCTATAGCGGGAGCCGGAGGTACGCAGTATTTT. It specifies CSAIAGAGGTQYF.

This clonotype was seen repeatedly, ten times or more. The V call is TRBV2, the J call TRBJ1-1; no reliable D call. The CDR3 runs to 14 residues. Trimming removed 4 bases from V and 0 bases from J, with 9 bases in between. Germline V gives CDR1 SNHLY, CDR2 FYNNEI. DNA of the CDR3: TGTGCCAGCAGTGGAGCCAGCGTGAACACTGAAGCTTTCTTT. Its protein product is CASSGASVNTEAFF.